This entry lists 30 T cell receptor beta chains sequenced from one sample in a study of vaccination and CD4 T cells after COVID-19. Treatment noted: roughly 10-day PBMC culture with coronavirus spike peptide pools or control peptides (ViraFEST assay). Once obtained from cultured CD4+ T cells, the DNA was sequenced using the Oncomine TCR Beta short-read assay. MiXCR, applied by TCRdb to the PCR reads, yields one record per CDR3 protein. The repertoire consists of about 15,000 distinct CDR3 sequences, with about 31% occurring once and the leading ten covering 15% to 20%. Their specific antigens are unknown. Input material: cultured CD4+ T cells from blood. Every receptor here comes from a human donor with COVID-19.

In this sample, this clonotype turned up a few times. The chain employs TRBV7-8 and TRBJ1-1; TRBD1 might be the D (5 bases). Germline lookup yields CDR1 SGHVS and CDR2 FQNEAQ. Trimming pared 1 base from V and 7 bases from J, leaving 10 bases between. The CDR3 has 13 amino acids. This CDR3 reads CASSLVGGGEAFF. CDR3 bases: TGTGCCAGCAGCTTAGTTGGGGGAGGTGAAGCTTTCTTT.

The chain recombines TRBV11-3 with TRBJ2-1; TRBD2 is a possible D gene (5 bases). The CDR3 is 13 amino acids. V was cut by 6 bases and J by 7 bases, with 13 bases left in between. From germline, CDR1 is SGHNT and CDR2 YENEEA. CDR3 sequence reads: CASSEVRGNEQFF. CDR3 DNA: TGTGCCAGCAGTGAGGTCCGGGGAAATGAGCAGTTCTTC.

The rearrangement uses TRBV19 and TRBJ2-5, with 9 bases fitting TRBD2. With 3 bases clipped from V and 5 bases from J, the junction kept 10 bases outside the gene matches. The CDR3 length is 16 residues. Germline V gene lookup returns CDR1 LNHDA and CDR2 SQIVND (reference sequence). The CDR3 DNA reads TGTGCCAGTAGTATTAGCGCGGGGGGGCTTGGTGAGACCCAGTACTTC. Translating gives CASSISAGGLGETQYF.

The rearrangement links TRBV30 to TRBJ2-7; no clear D. Trimming pared 5 bases from V and 0 bases from J, leaving 8 bases between. The CDR3 spans 12 residues. Germline V lookup: CDR1 GTSNPN, CDR2 SVGIG (reference sequence). The DNA for the CDR3 is TGTGCCTGGTCACTTAGCTCCTACGAGCAGTACTTC. This translates into CAWSLSSYEQYF.

This chain joins TRBV20-1 and TRBJ2-5, with 10 positions matching TRBD2. This CDR3 spans 14 amino acids. V lost 1 base and J lost 5; bases outside the gene matches: 4. Germline values: CDR1 DFQATT, CDR2 SNEGSKA (reference sequence). The CDR3 bases are TGCAGTGCTAGAGCTGGAGCGGGGGGGGAGACCCAGTACTTC. Its translation: CSARAGAGGETQYF.

The gene calls are TRBV9 and TRBJ1-5, with 8 bases matching TRBD1. Germline CDR1 is SGDLS and CDR2 is YYNGEE. J was trimmed by 7 bases and V by 2 bases; bases with no gene match: 5. CDR3 length: 14 residues. This CDR3 is CASSVTDRGQPQHF. The CDR3 nucleotides read TGTGCCAGCAGCGTTACCGACAGGGGACAGCCCCAGCATTTT.

J is TRBJ1-4 and V is TRBV30, with a possible D match to TRBD1 (5 bases). The ends were cut back, 2 bases at V and 7 bases at J, with 8 bases in the middle. The CDR3 length is 12 residues. Per germline, CDR1 GTSNPN and CDR2 SVGIG (reference sequence). In nucleotides, the CDR3 is TGTGCCTGGAGTAACAGGATTGAAAAACTGTTTTTT. It specifies CAWSNRIEKLFF.

The CDR3 here is CASSYLSGGYSNQPQHF. Here the CDR3 DNA reads TGTGCCAGCAGTTACCTATCAGGGGGATATAGCAATCAGCCCCAGCATTTT. This chain joins TRBV6-5 and TRBJ1-5; 7 bases map to TRBD1. Germline assignment: CDR1 MNHEY and CDR2 SVGAGI. Trimming removed 2 bases from V and 0 bases from J; junction bases left unmatched: 7. The CDR3 is 17 amino acids.

This chain connects TRBV14 to TRBJ2-5; D is ambiguous. V was cut by 1 base and J by 5 bases, with 11 bases left in between. This CDR3 region has 14 residues. Germline CDR1 is SGHDN and CDR2 is FVKESK. The CDR3 spells CASSQGSSGETQYF. CDR3 nucleotides: TGTGCCAGCAGCCAAGGGAGCTCTGGGGAGACCCAGTACTTC.

V and J are TRBV5-1 and TRBJ2-3; 8 nucleotides line up with TRBD1. The CDR3 runs to 16 residues. V shed 1 base, J shed 5 bases, and the junction held 9 bases outside the gene matches. Germline V lookup: CDR1 SGHRS, CDR2 YFSETQ. CDR3 loop: CASSLTGDRGVDTQYF. Here the CDR3 DNA reads TGCGCCAGCAGCTTGACGGGCGACAGGGGAGTAGATACGCAGTATTTT.

The chain employs TRBV12-3 or TRBV12-4 and TRBJ2-7; 8 nucleotides line up with TRBD1. The CDR3 has 14 residues. V shed 5 bases and J 4 bases; nucleotides not matched to a gene: 7. The CDR3 is CASSPRQGRYEQYF. For the CDR3, the DNA is TGTGCCAGCAGTCCTAGACAGGGGCGGTACGAGCAGTACTTC.

This clonotype was seen a handful of times. The rearrangement links TRBV6-1 to TRBJ1-6; possible D gene TRBD1, 5 bases. The ends were cut back, 10 bases at V and 7 bases at J, with 11 bases in the middle. The length of the CDR3 is 12 residues. Looked up from germline, CDR1 is MNHNS and CDR2 is SASEGT. CDR3 loop: CAISQGNSPLHF. CDR3 nucleotides: TGTGCCATCTCGCAGGGAAATTCACCCCTCCACTTT.

Written as DNA, the CDR3 is TGCAGTGCTAGGATAGGGCACACCGGGGAGCTGTTTTTT. It specifies CSARIGHTGELFF. The chain couples TRBV20-1 to TRBJ2-2; no clear D gene. Germline V CDR1 and CDR2: DFQATT, SNEGSKA (reference sequence). V lost 3 bases, J lost 3 bases, and 8 bases lay in between. The CDR3 length is 13 residues.

The chain has TRBV2 and TRBJ1-2, with D possibly TRBD1 on 5 matching bases. Trimming took 7 bases from V and 8 from J, leaving 14 bases between them. The CDR3 spans 12 residues. Germline V lookup: CDR1 SNHLY, CDR2 FYNNEI. As DNA, the CDR3 is TGTGCCAGCACTCTGGGGGTTGGCGGCTACACCTTC. This codes for CASTLGVGGYTF.

The rearrangement links TRBV28 to TRBJ1-6; no clear D. The CDR3 consists of 15 residues. V was cut by 5 bases and J by 0 bases, with 8 bases left in between. Germline CDR1 MDHEN, CDR2 SYDVKM. The DNA for the CDR3 is TGTGCCAGCAGTCGTTTCAGCTCCTATAATTCACCCCTCCACTTT. It is translated as CASSRFSSYNSPLHF.

The chain joins TRBV20-1 to TRBJ2-3, with TRBD1 matching over 9 bases. Germline V gene sequence: CDR1 DFQATT, CDR2 SNEGSKA (reference sequence). The CDR3 consists of 15 residues. The J segment lost 4 bases and the V segment lost 6 bases, leaving 11 bases of the junction unmatched. The CDR3 nucleotides read TGCAGTGCCCTAAACCGACAGGGGGGGGCAGATACGCAGTATTTT. Translated, it gives CSALNRQGGADTQYF.

V gene TRBV19 combines with J gene TRBJ2-7, with TRBD2 matching 8 bases. The CDR3 runs to 14 residues. V shed 6 bases, J shed 6 bases, and the junction held 10 bases outside the gene matches. Germline V gives CDR1 LNHDA, CDR2 SQIVND (reference sequence). The DNA of the CDR3 is TGTGCCAGTAGGGGACTAGGGCGGACGGGCGAGCAGTACTTC. It is translated as CASRGLGRTGEQYF.

The genes are TRBV4-1 and TRBJ2-4; D remains unclear. Germline lookup yields CDR1 MGHRA and CDR2 YSYEKL. This CDR3 contains 15 residues. The germline V and J ends were trimmed by 4 bases and 1 base, with 11 bases remaining between them. DNA of the CDR3: TGCGCCAGCAGCCCGGAACCCGAGGCCAAAAACATTCAGTACTTC. Translating it yields CASSPEPEAKNIQYF.

In this sample, this clonotype turned up a few times. This chain connects TRBV24-1 to TRBJ1-1; 7 bases map to TRBD1. The CDR3 is made up of 13 amino acids. V shed 4 bases, J shed 8 bases, and the junction held 6 bases outside the gene matches. Germline CDR1 reads KGHDR; CDR2 reads SFDVKD. The CDR3 DNA is TGTGCCACCAGTGACAACGACAGGGCCGAAGCTTTCTTT. This sequence encodes CATSDNDRAEAFF.

This clonotype showed up just a few times. The rearrangement links TRBV7-6 to TRBJ2-2; D might be TRBD1 (7 bases). V gave up 5 bases and J gave up 2 bases, with 15 bases separating them. This CDR3 has 16 amino acids. Germline CDR1 and CDR2: SGHVS and FNYEAQ. The CDR3 loop reads CASSPLQGGNTGELFF. In nucleotides, the CDR3 is TGTGCCAGCAGCCCGCTGCAGGGGGGAAACACCGGGGAGCTGTTTTTT.

The V gene is TRBV28, the J gene TRBJ1-5; 7 bases fit TRBD1. J gave up 2 bases and V 4 bases, and 5 bases lay outside the gene matches. This CDR3 has 15 residues. Germline V CDR1 and CDR2: MDHEN, SYDVKM. The CDR3 region has the DNA TGTGCCAGCAGTTCGTATACAGGGGGCAATCAGCCCCAGCATTTT. Residues: CASSSYTGGNQPQHF.

By share, this clonotype counts as medium-sized. The chain recombines TRBV6-4 with TRBJ1-5; D gene unclear. V lost 3 bases and J lost 0, with 9 bases in between. The CDR3 sequence is 15 residues long. Germline loops: CDR1 MRHNA, CDR2 SNTAGT. The chain's CDR3 is CASSEGGVSNQPQHF. The CDR3 DNA follows: TGTGCCAGCAGTGAAGGTGGAGTTAGCAATCAGCCCCAGCATTTT.

The CDR3 sequence is CASSEFQGLEQYF. In DNA form, the CDR3 reads TGTGCCAGCAGTGAATTTCAGGGGCTTGAGCAGTACTTC. This sequence joins TRBV25-1 and TRBJ2-7; maybe TRBD1 (6 bases). The germline gives CDR1 MGHDK, CDR2 SYGVNS. The CDR3 runs to 13 residues. V was cut by 1 base and J by 7 bases, with 11 bases left in between.

This clonotype was detected only a few times. The J gene is TRBJ2-6, the V gene TRBV7-2; D may be TRBD2 (5 bases). V lost 0 bases to trimming and J lost 1 base, with 10 bases between them. Germline V gene lookup returns CDR1 SGHTA and CDR2 FQGNSA. The CDR3 spans 17 residues. CDR3 residues: CASSLALQRSGANVLTF. The CDR3 DNA is TGTGCCAGCAGCTTAGCTCTACAGCGGTCTGGGGCCAACGTCCTGACTTTC.

A few counts support this clonotype. The rearrangement joins TRBV2 to TRBJ2-2, with 11 bases identical to TRBD2. Germline V gene lookup returns CDR1 SNHLY and CDR2 FYNNEI. This CDR3 has 17 residues. J was trimmed by 1 base and V by 4 bases; bases with no gene match: 5. Written as DNA, the CDR3 is TGTGCCAGCAGTGCCCAGGGACTAGCGGTGAACACCGGGGAGCTGTTTTTT. Translating it yields CASSAQGLAVNTGELFF.

This CDR3 is CSARGTAPQSGNTIYF. The CDR3 DNA sequence: TGCAGTGCTCGGGGGACAGCGCCTCAATCTGGAAACACCATATATTTT. J is TRBJ1-3 and V is TRBV20-1, with 7 bases lining up with TRBD1. Germline CDR1 and CDR2: DFQATT and SNEGSKA (reference sequence). The CDR3 length is 16 residues. V was clipped by 5 bases and J by 1 base; unmatched bases: 11.

This clonotype appeared a few times. The chain has TRBV4-1 and TRBJ1-2, with 11 bases fitting TRBD1. The CDR3 totals 16 residues. Trimming at V came to 1 base and at J to 6 bases, leaving 7 bases not matched to a gene. CDR1 is MGHRA, CDR2 YSYEKL, per germline. The CDR3 nucleotides read TGCGCCAGCAGCCAAGTCGGACAGGGGGCATGGAATGGCTACACCTTC. This codes for CASSQVGQGAWNGYTF.

The chain joins TRBV19 to TRBJ2-2; D is possibly TRBD1 (6 bases). Trimming shortened V by 5 bases and J by 3 bases, and 13 bases separated the two germline ends. Germline CDR1 is LNHDA and CDR2 is SQIVND (reference sequence). The CDR3 sequence is 15 residues long. The chain's CDR3 is CASSAQGWHTGELFF. CDR3 in DNA: TGTGCCAGTAGTGCACAGGGCTGGCACACCGGGGAGCTGTTTTTT.

The gene calls are TRBV30 and TRBJ1-1; D gene ambiguous. Germline V gene data show CDR1 as GTSNPN and CDR2 as SVGIG (reference sequence). The CDR3 is made up of 12 amino acids. V was clipped by 3 bases and J by 8 bases, with 13 bases between them. The CDR3 bases are TGTGCCTGGAGGGTAGAACAGATCGAAGCTTTCTTT. Protein product: CAWRVEQIEAFF.

Only one count was recorded for this clonotype. The chain couples TRBV11-2 to TRBJ2-5; D is undetermined. Germline values: CDR1 SGHAT, CDR2 FQNNGV. V gave up 1 base and J gave up 4 bases, with 7 bases separating them. CDR3 length equals 13 residues. As DNA, the CDR3 is TGTGCCAGCAGCTTAGCCCTGTTAGAGACCCAGTACTTC. This gives the protein CASSLALLETQYF.